One T cell receptor (beta chain) is described in this entry. In germline, CDR1 is MDHEN, CDR2 SYDVKM. The CDR3 loop spans 15 amino acids. V lost 8 bases, J lost 6 bases, and 21 bases lay in between. The source of the sample is a study of CD8 T cells in Susac syndrome. With random hexamers, reverse transcription was performed on about 0.5 to 1 ug of RNA. Each CDR3 protein is one row after TCRdb ran MiXCR on the immunoSEQ multiplex PCR reads. The sample records some 130,000 distinct CDR3 sequences, 95% being singletons. TCR beta sequences were obtained from blood CD8+ and CD4+ T cells. The V call is TRBV28, the J call TRBJ2-3; no definite D call. Sequenced material: CD8+ T cells from PBMCs. This receptor was obtained from a human donor with Susac syndrome. The CDR3, as DNA: TGTGCCAGCCGCCCAAGGCAGACGATTCCGGATACGCAGTATTTT. This encodes CASRPRQTIPDTQYF.